These 30 T cell receptor beta chains originate from one sample sequenced in a study of blood T cell repertoires in COVID-19. Repertoires were generated with immunoSEQ multiplex PCR, while TCRdb's copy carries only in-frame clones and drops some. The sample gives hundreds of thousands of clones, approximately 84% of which show up once; roughly 1% is in the top ten. Source material: PBMCs or T cells enriched from blood (not recorded which). The receptor set was obtained from a young woman who had recovered from COVID-19.

The V call is TRBV7-8, the J call TRBJ1-5; D is possibly TRBD1 (6 bases). CDR1 is SGHVS, CDR2 FQNEAQ, per germline. V was shortened by 1 base and J by 8 bases, with 15 bases between the two germline ends. The CDR3 is 15 amino acids. For the CDR3, the DNA is TGTGCCAGCAGCTTAGGTGGGGGCGGCGAGAAGCCCCAGCATTTT. Residues: CASSLGGGGEKPQHF.

The chain has TRBV11-2 and TRBJ2-5; 8 nucleotides match TRBD1. CDR1 and CDR2 from the germline V gene are SGHAT and FQNNGV. The CDR3 is 18 amino acids. V lost 1 base, J lost 3 bases, and 13 bases stayed unmatched. CDR3 sequence (DNA): TGTGCCAGCAGCTTAGCCCCAGGGGCCCGGACAGGGAAAGAGACCCAGTACTTC. Protein product: CASSLAPGARTGKETQYF.

V gene TRBV7-9 combines with J gene TRBJ2-5; D is possibly TRBD2 (7 bases). The V and J ends lost 8 bases and 2 bases respectively, with 15 bases between them. There are 14 residues in the CDR3. Germline-derived CDR1 and CDR2 are SEHNR and FQNEAQ (reference sequence). CDR3 DNA: TGTGCCAGCTCCGGCGGGGGCCGACAAGAGACCCAGTACTTC. It codes for CASSGGGRQETQYF.

This clone has only one observation. The chain has TRBV5-1 and TRBJ2-1, with 8 nucleotides matching TRBD2. In germline, CDR1 is SGHRS, CDR2 YFSETQ. J lost 9 bases, V lost 4 bases, and 12 bases had no gene match. The CDR3 consists of 15 residues. The chain's CDR3 is CASSGIAGSRGEQFF. CDR3 DNA sequence: TGCGCCAGCAGCGGAATAGCGGGGAGTCGAGGTGAGCAGTTCTTC. The whole variable domain, filled in from reference TRBV5-1 and TRBJ2-1, reads KAGVTQTPRYLIKTRGQQVTLSCSPISGHRSVSWYQQTPGQGLQFLFEYFSETQRNKGNFPGRFSGRQFSNSRSEMNVSTLELGDSALYLCASSGIAGSRGEQFFGPGTRLTVL.

The gene calls are TRBV10-1 and TRBJ2-7, with no clear D. CDR1 WNHNN and CDR2 SYGVQD come from the germline V gene (reference sequence). The CDR3 has 11 residues. Trimming took 4 bases from V and 5 from J, leaving 6 bases between them. The CDR3 is CASSAQDEQYF. CDR3 in DNA: TGCGCCAGCAGTGCCCAGGACGAGCAGTACTTC.

The DNA for the CDR3 is TGTGCCAGCAGCTTCGGCGGGGCCCCCTACGAGCAGTACTTC. Translation: CASSFGGAPYEQYF. The chain carries TRBV5-4 and TRBJ2-7, with a tentative D call TRBD2 (6 bases). This CDR3 is 14 amino acids long. V lost 2 bases, J lost 2 bases, and 11 bases lay in between. The germline gives CDR1 SGHNT, CDR2 YYREEE (reference sequence).

The V gene is TRBV9, the J gene TRBJ2-1; D might be TRBD2 (6 bases). Trimming left V 0 bases short and J 2 bases short, with 9 bases between. Germline values: CDR1 SGDLS, CDR2 YYNGEE. The CDR3 runs to 15 residues. CDR3 sequence: CASSVGRGTYNEQFF. The CDR3 bases are TGTGCCAGCAGCGTAGGTCGCGGGACCTACAATGAGCAGTTCTTC.

This chain joins TRBV5-1 and TRBJ1-1, with D perhaps matching TRBD1 (6 bases). There are 14 residues in the CDR3. Germline CDR1 and CDR2: SGHRS and YFSETQ. Between the trimmed V and J ends, which lost 4 bases and 3 bases, there was a span of 13 bases. CDR3 region: CASSQGSTDTEAFF. In DNA form, the CDR3 reads TGCGCCAGCAGCCAGGGGAGTACGGACACTGAAGCTTTCTTT.

This clone was detected once. The chain couples TRBV24-1 to TRBJ2-7; D perhaps matches TRBD2 (5 bases). CDR3 length: 13 residues. Germline V gene data show CDR1 as KGHDR and CDR2 as SFDVKD. The V end lost 4 bases, the J end lost 5 bases, and 11 bases lay between the germline ends. CDR3 region: CATSEAGLDEQYF. The CDR3 bases are TGTGCCACCAGTGAGGCGGGCCTGGACGAGCAGTACTTC.

The chain carries TRBV3-1 (or the pseudogene TRBV3-2) and TRBJ2-7; 10 positions agree with TRBD2. Trimming took 4 bases from V and 4 from J; bases not matched to a gene: 16. CDR3 length: 18 amino acids. Germline-derived CDR1 and CDR2 are LGHDT and YNNKEL (reference sequence). Here the CDR3 reads CASSLIYPSGGAVYEQYF. The CDR3, as DNA: TGTGCCAGCAGCCTGATTTACCCCAGCGGGGGGGCCGTATACGAGCAGTACTTC.

There are a few counts of this clone. The chain carries TRBV11-2 and TRBJ1-2; TRBD1 aligns across 9 bases. This CDR3 has 16 residues. Trimming took 5 bases from V and 6 from J; bases not matched to a gene: 13. Germline CDR1 SGHAT, CDR2 FQNNGV. The CDR3 nucleotides read TGTGCCAGCAGCCCCAACCGGGACAGGGTTGGGAATGGCTACACCTTC. Residues: CASSPNRDRVGNGYTF. Based on the CDR3 plus reference TRBV11-2 and TRBJ1-2, the full variable domain is EAGVAQSPRYKIIEKRQSVAFWCNPISGHATLYWYQQILGQGPKLLIQFQNNGVVDDSQLPKDRFSAERLKGVDSTLKIQPAKLEDSAVYLCASSPNRDRVGNGYTFGSGTRLTVV.

This chain connects TRBV10-2 to TRBJ1-5; perhaps TRBD1 as D (5 bases). Deletions cut 6 bases from V and 4 bases from J, with 13 bases between. The CDR3 is made up of 14 amino acids. CDR1 is WSHSY, CDR2 SAAADI, per germline. The CDR3 reads CASREAGNNQPQHF. CDR3 coding DNA: TGCGCCAGCAGAGAAGCAGGGAATAATCAGCCCCAGCATTTT.

The rearrangement uses TRBV7-9 and TRBJ1-2, with D possibly matching TRBD1 (5 bases). The germline gives CDR1 SEHNR, CDR2 FQNEAQ (reference sequence). The CDR3 consists of 15 residues. Trimming pared 1 base from V and 4 bases from J, leaving 13 bases between. The CDR3 protein is CASSLVARESYGYTF. The DNA of the CDR3 is TGTGCCAGCAGCTTAGTGGCCAGGGAATCCTATGGCTACACCTTC.

The chain joins TRBV18 to TRBJ1-1; perhaps TRBD1 as D (6 bases). Germline V gene data show CDR1 as KGHSH and CDR2 as LQKENI. The CDR3 contains 12 residues. V lost 5 bases to trimming and J lost 8 bases, with 12 bases between them. The DNA for the CDR3 is TGTGCCAGCTCATCAGAGACAGGAGAAGCTTTCTTT. It specifies CASSSETGEAFF.

This chain joins TRBV19 and TRBJ1-5; 11 nucleotides match TRBD1. Germline V CDR1 and CDR2: LNHDA, SQIVND (reference sequence). V gave up 11 bases and J gave up 8 bases; unmatched junction bases: 14. CDR3 size: 15 residues. This CDR3 reads CAGGPRTGGLKPQHF. The CDR3 coding sequence is TGTGCCGGCGGACCCAGGACAGGGGGCTTGAAGCCCCAGCATTTT.

The V call is TRBV30, the J call TRBJ2-7; unclear D gene. V lost 0 bases to trimming and J lost 2 bases, with 8 bases between them. The CDR3 runs 13 residues. Germline CDR1 is GTSNPN and CDR2 is SVGIG (reference sequence). DNA for the CDR3: TGTGCCTGGAGTGTACGGGTTCCCTACGAGCAGTACTTC. Protein: CAWSVRVPYEQYF. The full variable domain, its missing parts supplied by reference TRBV30 and TRBJ2-7, is SQTIHQWPATLVQPVGSPLSLECTVEGTSNPNLYWYRQAAGRGLQLLFYSVGIGQISSEVPQNLSASRPQDRQFILSSKKLLLSDSGFYLCAWSVRVPYEQYFGPGTRLTVT.

The CDR3 protein is CASSLAGPGQGLRAFF. The CDR3 DNA reads TGTGCCAGCAGCTTGGCTGGGCCGGGACAGGGCTTAAGAGCTTTCTTT. The rearrangement uses TRBV5-4 and TRBJ1-1, with 9 bases lining up with TRBD1. J was trimmed by 10 bases and V by 0 bases; bases with no gene match: 13. The CDR3 runs to 16 residues. Germline CDR1 and CDR2: SGHNT and YYREEE (reference sequence).

The rearrangement joins TRBV7-2 to TRBJ1-2, with a weak D call TRBD1 (6 bases). The CDR3 extends over 15 amino acids. CDR1 is SGHTA, CDR2 FQGNSA, per germline. V shed 4 bases and J shed 4 bases, with 16 bases lying between them. CDR3 sequence: CASSSRTAFSYGYTF. The CDR3 DNA is TGTGCCAGCAGCTCCAGGACAGCCTTTTCCTATGGCTACACCTTC.

The chain recombines TRBV2 with TRBJ1-1; D perhaps matches TRBD1 (5 bases). CDR3 length: 12 amino acids. In germline, CDR1 is SNHLY, CDR2 FYNNEI. Trimming took off 9 bases at V and 3 bases at J, with 11 bases between the two ends. In nucleotides, the CDR3 is TGTGCCAGTCGGTGGGGGGACACTGAAGCTTTCTTT. It specifies CASRWGDTEAFF.

The chain links TRBV5-1 to TRBJ1-3; 7 nucleotides align to TRBD1. CDR1 is SGHRS and CDR2 is YFSETQ in the germline V gene. With 2 bases clipped from V and 0 bases from J, the junction kept 8 bases outside the gene matches. There are 17 residues in the CDR3. Written as DNA, the CDR3 is TGCGCCAGCAGCTTCGAGGGGGCCCCCGCCTCTGGAAACACCATATATTTT. Residues: CASSFEGAPASGNTIYF.

This clone has only one observation. This specimen includes other DNA sequences encoding the same CDR3. The chain is built from TRBV27 and TRBJ1-5, with 8 bases that match TRBD1. CDR1 is MNHEY and CDR2 is SMNVEV in the germline V gene (reference sequence). V dropped 4 bases and J dropped 0; count of bases not matched to a gene: 5. The CDR3 is 16 residues long. The CDR3, as DNA: TGTGCCAGCAGTTCTGGACAGGGACTTAGCAATCAGCCCCAGCATTTT. Its translation: CASSSGQGLSNQPQHF.

The rearrangement uses TRBV11-2 and TRBJ2-7, with 7 bases aligning to TRBD1. The V gene's germline CDR1 is SGHAT and CDR2 FQNNGV. The junction had 4 bases not matched to a gene; V was cut back by 5 bases and J by 3 bases. The CDR3 is 13 amino acids. The CDR3: CASSGRGFYEQYF. CDR3 DNA: TGTGCCAGCAGCGGCAGGGGGTTCTACGAGCAGTACTTC.

DNA of the CDR3: TGTGCCAGCAGTTTAGAGGACTGGGTTACATTTCAGGGGGCAACTAATGAAAAACTGTTTTTT. Translated, it gives CASSLEDWVTFQGATNEKLFF. The chain is built from TRBV28 and TRBJ1-4; 7 nucleotides line up with TRBD1. Looked up from germline, CDR1 is MDHEN and CDR2 is SYDVKM. The CDR3 totals 21 residues. The junction had 18 bases not matched to a gene; V was cut back by 2 bases and J by 0 bases.

The chain carries TRBV15 and TRBJ1-5, with D unresolved. Per germline, CDR1 LNHNV and CDR2 YYDKDF (reference sequence). There are 14 residues in the CDR3. The ends were cut back, 0 bases at V and 7 bases at J, with 10 bases in the middle. As DNA, the CDR3 is TGTGCCACCAGCAGAGATAGGTCTAGGCAGCCCCAGCATTTT. Protein sequence: CATSRDRSRQPQHF.

The chain links TRBV20-1 to TRBJ1-5; D gene ambiguous. CDR3 length: 13 residues. Germline CDR1 DFQATT, CDR2 SNEGSKA (reference sequence). Trimming took 3 bases from V and 5 from J, leaving 11 bases between them. The CDR3 spells CSASPHIDQPQHF. CDR3 DNA: TGCAGTGCTAGTCCTCACATTGATCAGCCCCAGCATTTT.

Concerning this clone: One end of the junction varies from germline; a read error may be responsible. The chain employs TRBV28 and TRBJ2-5; 7 bases fit TRBD2. Germline CDR1 reads MDHEN; CDR2 reads SYDVKM. CDR3 length equals 14 residues. The CDR3: CASSRRGVQGTQYF. Written as DNA, the CDR3 is TGTGCCAGCAGCCGCCGGGGGGTCCAAGGGACCCAGTACTTC.

The V gene is TRBV11-2, the J gene TRBJ2-1; 7 nucleotides match TRBD1. Germline V gene data show CDR1 as SGHAT and CDR2 as FQNNGV. V dropped 3 bases and J dropped 4; count of bases not matched to a gene: 9. The CDR3 extends over 16 amino acids. CDR3 DNA sequence: TGTGCCAGCAGCTTTAATTGGGACAGAGAATACAATGAGCAGTTCTTC. Its protein product is CASSFNWDREYNEQFF. The full variable domain, with the rest looked up from reference TRBV11-2 and TRBJ2-1, is EAGVAQSPRYKIIEKRQSVAFWCNPISGHATLYWYQQILGQGPKLLIQFQNNGVVDDSQLPKDRFSAERLKGVDSTLKIQPAKLEDSAVYLCASSFNWDREYNEQFFGPGTRLTVL.

The CDR3 is CAWKTAGSNQPQHF. The CDR3 nucleotides are TGTGCCTGGAAGACAGCGGGGAGCAATCAGCCCCAGCATTTT. J is TRBJ1-5 and V is TRBV30; TRBD1 might be the D (5 bases). Per germline, CDR1 GTSNPN and CDR2 SVGIG (reference sequence). V lost 4 bases, J lost 1 base, and 11 bases lay in between. The CDR3 consists of 14 residues.

The CDR3 spells CASSAGGAYNEQFF. CDR3 nucleotides: TGTGCCAGTTCTGCGGGTGGGGCCTACAATGAGCAGTTCTTC. The chain combines TRBV11-3 with TRBJ2-1; D is possibly TRBD2 (5 bases). From germline, CDR1 is SGHNT and CDR2 YENEEA. The CDR3 runs to 14 residues. V lost 9 bases, J lost 2 bases, and 14 bases lay in between.

V usage is TRBV19 and J usage is TRBJ1-2; 8 bases match TRBD1. CDR1 and CDR2 from the germline V gene are LNHDA and SQIVND (reference sequence). This CDR3 is built from 13 residues. V shed 4 bases and J 4 bases; nucleotides not matched to a gene: 2. The CDR3 sequence: CASSKTGAYGYTF. The CDR3 bases are TGTGCCAGTAGTAAGACAGGGGCCTATGGCTACACCTTC. Full variable domain (remainder filled in from reference TRBV19 and TRBJ1-2): DGGITQSPKYLFRKEGQNVTLSCEQNLNHDAMYWYRQDPGQGLRLIYYSQIVNDFQKGDIAEGYSVSREKKESFPLTVTSAQKNPTAFYLCASSKTGAYGYTFGSGTRLTVV.